The clone carrying this T cell receptor (beta chain) came up a few times. Trimming took 2 bases from V and 5 from J; bases not matched to a gene: 12. The CDR3 covers 16 residues. Germline values: CDR1 MNHGY, CDR2 SAAAGT. Method: immunoSEQ multiplex PCR; TCRdb's copy keeps in-frame clones and lacks some. Of roughly 2,000 clones detected, roughly 25% appear once; the ten largest clones hold around 8.7%. The sample is drawn from a study of sequential checkpoint blockade in melanoma. Treatment given: randomized to nivolumab then ipilimumab (arm A) or the reverse (arm B). The rearrangement joins TRBV6-8 to TRBJ2-7, with 7 positions matching TRBD1. This specimen was tumor tissue (inferred from file names), taken from a patient given nivolumab and ipilimumab in sequence. The source of this sequence is a human donor with melanoma. CDR3 residues: CASSYPRDRVEDEQYF. DNA of the CDR3: TGTGCCAGCAGTTACCCAAGAGACAGGGTCGAGGACGAGCAGTACTTC.